The following is a T cell receptor beta chain sequence with its context. The sample is drawn from a study of T cell changes during pregnancy in multiple sclerosis. The CDR3 extends over 11 amino acids. V shed 8 bases and J shed 1 base, with 5 bases lying between them. Germline V gene data show CDR1 as LNHDA and CDR2 as SQIVND (reference sequence). Using immunoSEQ multiplex PCR, the repertoire was profiled, and TCRdb retains in-frame clones only, with some absent. In the table there are 65,000 to 70,000 clones, around 90% of which are singletons. The sequence was obtained from a female donor with multiple sclerosis, enrolled in a pregnancy study. The chain joins TRBV19 to TRBJ1-1; D is uncertain. The source material was peripheral blood, sampled in the first trimester of pregnancy. This CDR3 reads CASSWNTEAFF. CDR3 nucleotides: TGTGCCAGTTCTTGGAACACTGAAGCTTTCTTT. Together with reference TRBV19 and TRBJ1-1, the CDR3 gives the full variable domain: DGGITQSPKYLFRKEGQNVTLSCEQNLNHDAMYWYRQDPGQGLRLIYYSQIVNDFQKGDIAEGYSVSREKKESFPLTVTSAQKNPTAFYLCASSWNTEAFFGQGTRLTVV.